This T cell receptor beta chain was profiled in a study of blood T cells in healthy people across ages. The overall study: With template switching, about one barcoded beta molecule was captured per two T cells.

A second roughly 6 to 12 cycle PCR used barcoded and J-beta primers. Each cDNA was tagged by a template-switch adaptor containing 12 random nucleotides. In TCRdb, the 5' RACE reads were re-called with MiXCR into one record per CDR3 protein. The sample holds 850,000 or so distinct CDR3 sequences; under 30% are singletons and the top ten take around a sixth. Germline V gene data show CDR1 as MNHNS and CDR2 as SASEGT. The CDR3 consists of 17 residues. Trimming shortened V by 4 bases and J by 2 bases, and 20 bases separated the two germline ends. Each sample yielded at least 5.5 micrograms of PBMC total RNA. This clonotype appeared many times.

The sequence came from a woman aged 80 or older in good health. The chain couples TRBV6-1 to TRBJ2-5, with D perhaps matching TRBD1 (6 bases). The specimen sequenced was blood. The CDR3 coding sequence is TGTGCCAGCAGTGTTTCGGGGTTTCCCGGACAGCAAGAGACCCAGTACTTC. Its protein product is CASSVSGFPGQQETQYF.